This TCR beta chain was recovered during a study of blood T cell repertoires in COVID-19. On the study more broadly: The origin of the acute and convalescent COVID-19 samples was the United States, Italy and Spain. T cells, B-cell-depleted T cells, or PBMCs supplied cDNA or gDNA.

There are 16 residues in the CDR3. From germline, CDR1 is LGHDT and CDR2 YNNKEL (reference sequence). Trimming left V 0 bases short and J 4 bases short, with 13 bases between. Under the authors' procedure: Estimated nucleated cell counts came from reference gene primer amplification. Sequenced by immunoSEQ multiplex PCR; TCRdb stores in-frame clones only, minus some. V, J and clone size derive from that table, while D and trimming were established from the DNA sequence. This sample has around 190,000 clones; approximately 89% occur once, and the top ten carry 7.5% to 9.5%. The sample comprised peripheral blood. V gene TRBV3-1 (or the pseudogene TRBV3-2) combines with J gene TRBJ2-1, with D perhaps TRBD2 (6 bases). The TCR was taken from a woman in her fifties or sixties with acute or convalescent COVID-19. In DNA, the CDR3 is TGTGCCAGCAGCCAAGAAGGCCTAGCGCCGTACAATGAGCAGTTCTTC. Translating it yields CASSQEGLAPYNEQFF.